Below are 4 T cell receptor beta chains sequenced from a single sample in a study of T cell changes during pregnancy in multiple sclerosis. Clones were read by immunoSEQ multiplex PCR, and TCRdb kept only the in-frame ones, dropping some. The sample shows 50,000 to 70,000 clones, 90% to 95% of them seen only once. The sequencing here drew on peripheral blood, taken in the third trimester of pregnancy. All receptors come from a female donor in good health, enrolled as a control in a pregnancy study.

The rearrangement joins TRBV4-1 to TRBJ1-2; perhaps TRBD1 as D (5 bases). V was shortened by 2 bases and J by 1 base, with 11 bases between the two germline ends. There are 15 residues in the CDR3. CDR1 is MGHRA and CDR2 is YSYEKL in the germline V gene. In DNA, the CDR3 is TGCGCCAGCAGCCAACCCTCAGGGTTTAACTATGGCTACACCTTC. The encoded protein is CASSQPSGFNYGYTF.

This chain uses TRBV19 with TRBJ2-3; D might be TRBD2 (6 bases). The V gene's germline CDR1 is LNHDA and CDR2 SQIVND (reference sequence). This CDR3 is built from 15 residues. Between the trimmed V and J ends, which lost 5 bases and 2 bases, there was a span of 14 bases. CDR3 coding DNA: TGTGCCAGTAGTCACCTAGCGTCCTTCACAGATACGCAGTATTTT. As protein: CASSHLASFTDTQYF.

This clone was found once. V gene TRBV2 combines with J gene TRBJ1-2; D call uncertain. Germline V lookup: CDR1 SNHLY, CDR2 FYNNEI. The CDR3 totals 13 residues. The V end was cut by 7 bases, the J end by 8 bases, with 17 bases between. The CDR3 spells CASNSPRVRGYTF. The CDR3 DNA reads as TGTGCCAGCAACTCGCCGCGGGTACGGGGCTACACCTTC.

V is TRBV6-1 and J is TRBJ1-1, with D tentatively TRBD1 (6 bases). V lost 5 bases, J lost 11 bases, and 21 bases lay in between. This CDR3 has 14 amino acids. The germline gives CDR1 MNHNS, CDR2 SASEGT. The CDR3 DNA is TGTGCCAGCAGTCCCCAACTTCTACAGGGATCGGCTTTCTTT. This gives the protein CASSPQLLQGSAFF.